One T cell receptor (beta chain) is described in this entry. Its antigen is not yet known. There are no base qualities to consult, and no much larger clone falls within one base. The goal of deep resolution MiSeq sequencing was a depth between 1 in 1 million and 1 in 200,000 T cells, and coverage averaged 10x per clonotype. The immunoSEQ hsTCRB Kit was used to generate TCR beta libraries. On the authors' methods: The data were analyzed with ImmunoSEQ Analyzer and ImmunoSEQ Data Assistant, and V, D and J gene assignments followed IMGT definitions. Clonality, which ranges from 0 to 1, was calculated by subtracting the normalized Shannon entropy of productive rearrangement frequencies from one. Only overrepresented clonotypes making up at least 0.05% of the repertoire of each patient were included in the public clonotype analysis. Repertoires from around 13 age-matched healthy donors in immuneACCESS were used as clonality controls. The table comes from immuneACCESS by way of TCRdb, which keeps in-frame sequences with V and J called. Part of the clones is missing from these tables; in studies checked, under half for an unresolved V gene and the rest for unknown reasons. V, J and clone size derive from that table, while D and trimming were established from the DNA sequence. The sample table records fewer than 400,000 clones; 67% of these occur just once. The top ten constitute 6.3% of the sample.

CDR1 GTSNPN and CDR2 SVGIG were looked up in the germline V gene (reference sequence). Trimming takes 5 bases off V and 4 bases off J; junction bases not matched to a gene: 10. The cysteine opens and the phenylalanine closes a CDR3 of 15 amino acids. Of all the DNA, just the CDR3 is kept, 45 bases in frame from base 1. This specimen comes from a study of cytotoxic CD8 clonotypes in ibrutinib-treated CLL (dated by TCRdb to the early 2020s). For the study in its entirety: The cohort was composed of some twelve relapsed/refractory and about 16 treatment-naive patients; IGHV unmutated status was identified in approximately 17 patients. Responses were partial in around 24 patients and complete in 2; after median about 63 months follow-up, some 15 stayed in remission and approximately twelve progressed. Response samples were taken after a median of approximately eleven months on treatment, ranging from about 6 to 40 months. On average, each sample yielded around 270,000 productive templates and around 100,000 productive rearrangements. Of the roughly 90 people in the trial, 26 had longitudinal samples available. Cryopreserved peripheral blood mononuclear cells were collected at three points: before therapy, at response, and at either sustained remission or disease progression. All remission and progressive disease samples were collected while patients were still receiving ibrutinib. Here is what the overall study found, with its caveats: Sampling times were not matched between patients in sustained remission and patients whose disease was progressing, and lymph node repertoires were not examined. Public clonotypes were rare and either shrank or stayed stable during treatment, and the rise in clonality at ibrutinib response reflected expansion of private clonotypes. At ibrutinib response clonality went up, during sustained remission it held steady, and at progression it dropped back toward baseline. Baseline clonality was found to be higher than that of age-matched healthy donors and was strongly correlated with circulating CD8+ T-cell counts.

For TCR beta library preparation, roughly 2 micrograms of genomic DNA were extracted from the cryopreserved PBMCs. Longitudinal blood samples from CLL patients on ibrutinib monotherapy underwent high-throughput TCR beta sequencing. The patients were enrolled in a single-center, open-label phase 2 trial of ibrutinib monotherapy. The source of this sequence is a human donor with chronic lymphocytic leukemia. Here the sequenced sample was PBMCs, taken after 36 months of ibrutinib treatment. The chain employs TRBV30 and TRBJ1-3; 8 middle bases align to TRBD1. The encoded CDR3 is CAWPRDRGPGNTIYF. The DNA reads TGTGCCTGGCCGCGAGACAGGGGCCCGGGAAACACCATATATTTT.